A selection of T cell receptor beta chains follows, all from one sample in a study of early T cells in non-severe SARS-CoV-2 infection. In TCRdb, the 5' RACE reads were re-called with MiXCR into one record per CDR3 protein. The repertoire holds roughly 26,000 distinct CDR3 sequences, with roughly 4% as singletons. The sample comprised whole blood. These receptors were collected from an adult who was a healthcare worker with PCR-confirmed SARS-CoV-2 infection or an uninfected control (not recorded which). Both conserved end residues are part of each CDR3. Fields, in order: J gene, V gene, CDR3 protein.

j_gene: TRBJ2-3; v_gene: TRBV20-1; CDR3aa: CSARDSRLDDTQYF
j_gene: TRBJ2-4; v_gene: TRBV5-4; CDR3aa: CATKEGDRAKNIQYF
j_gene: TRBJ2-1; v_gene: TRBV7-3; CDR3aa: CASSLMDGEQFF
j_gene: TRBJ2-6; v_gene: TRBV19; CDR3aa: CASKVWDAGANVLTF
j_gene: TRBJ1-6; v_gene: TRBV20-1; CDR3aa: CSASSGGYRLSSYNSPLHF
j_gene: TRBJ2-4; v_gene: TRBV9; CDR3aa: CASSRTTEAKNIQYF
j_gene: TRBJ2-1; v_gene: TRBV20-1; CDR3aa: CSARGSREGFFDNEQFF
j_gene: TRBJ2-1; v_gene: TRBV12-3/TRBV12-4; CDR3aa: CASSLPPVNEQFF
j_gene: TRBJ2-3; v_gene: TRBV5-1; CDR3aa: CASSLGQDRTDTQYF
j_gene: TRBJ1-5; v_gene: TRBV7-7; CDR3aa: CASSAGFSQPQHF
j_gene: TRBJ2-7; v_gene: TRBV29-1; CDR3aa: CSVVVSGPPAEQYF
j_gene: TRBJ2-7; v_gene: TRBV18; CDR3aa: CASSLPSSYEQYF
j_gene: TRBJ1-3; v_gene: TRBV7-9; CDR3aa: CASSPQSRGSSENTIYF
j_gene: TRBJ2-7; v_gene: TRBV18; CDR3aa: CASSPQGGTYEQYF
j_gene: TRBJ1-2; v_gene: TRBV7-9; CDR3aa: CASSPQGPDYGYTF
j_gene: TRBJ2-4; v_gene: TRBV29-1; CDR3aa: CSALNPGQGSGAKNIQYF
j_gene: TRBJ2-2; v_gene: TRBV20-1; CDR3aa: CSARGLAGEPGELFF
j_gene: TRBJ2-6; v_gene: TRBV11-2; CDR3aa: CASNQFRDTRSGANVLTF
j_gene: TRBJ2-7; v_gene: TRBV29-1; CDR3aa: CSAASGVGEQYF
j_gene: TRBJ1-1; v_gene: TRBV9; CDR3aa: CASSPGLSMGAFF
j_gene: TRBJ2-2; v_gene: TRBV7-3; CDR3aa: CASSGRDSDTGELFF
j_gene: TRBJ1-4; v_gene: TRBV5-1; CDR3aa: CASSFDTPATNEKLFF
j_gene: TRBJ1-2; v_gene: TRBV7-2; CDR3aa: CASSLSFFYGYTF
j_gene: TRBJ2-7; v_gene: TRBV7-2; CDR3aa: CAAGTSGYEQYF
j_gene: TRBJ2-7; v_gene: TRBV20-1; CDR3aa: CSAQRTVSYEQYF
j_gene: TRBJ1-5; v_gene: TRBV2; CDR3aa: CASSLTGSNQPQHF
j_gene: TRBJ2-7; v_gene: TRBV7-9; CDR3aa: CASSFGGRAYEQYF
j_gene: TRBJ2-5; v_gene: TRBV20-1; CDR3aa: CSATGGRETQYF
j_gene: TRBJ2-5; v_gene: TRBV7-2; CDR3aa: CASSLGTSGGTQYF
j_gene: TRBJ2-1; v_gene: TRBV7-6; CDR3aa: CASSFRVAMYNEQFF
j_gene: TRBJ2-1; v_gene: TRBV5-1; CDR3aa: CASSSEGTSGRFINEQFF
j_gene: TRBJ1-2; v_gene: TRBV20-1; CDR3aa: CSARGGDRGYTF
j_gene: TRBJ2-5; v_gene: TRBV7-6; CDR3aa: CASSSSLDPKRETQYF
j_gene: TRBJ1-3; v_gene: TRBV28; CDR3aa: CASSSQGKRGNTIYF
j_gene: TRBJ2-7; v_gene: TRBV4-2; CDR3aa: CASSPRTRTNEQYF
j_gene: TRBJ2-7; v_gene: TRBV29-1; CDR3aa: CSVAARAGNYEQYF
j_gene: TRBJ2-1; v_gene: TRBV29-1; CDR3aa: CSVEGSARSYNEQFF
j_gene: TRBJ1-3; v_gene: TRBV7-9; CDR3aa: CASSSGRLSGNTIYF
j_gene: TRBJ2-5; v_gene: TRBV6-5; CDR3aa: CASSYRGETQYF
j_gene: TRBJ2-1; v_gene: TRBV12-3/TRBV12-4; CDR3aa: CASSFSGANNEQFF
j_gene: TRBJ2-5; v_gene: TRBV3-1; CDR3aa: CASSHLGPEETQYF
j_gene: TRBJ2-5; v_gene: TRBV29-1; CDR3aa: CSVGPGGGQETQYF
j_gene: TRBJ2-1; v_gene: TRBV27; CDR3aa: CASKFTSGGTKGEQFF
j_gene: TRBJ2-5; v_gene: TRBV12-3/TRBV12-4; CDR3aa: CASSSPSGVQETQYF
j_gene: TRBJ2-7; v_gene: TRBV7-2; CDR3aa: CASSFWTGMIASGAYEQYF
j_gene: TRBJ2-4; v_gene: TRBV19; CDR3aa: CASKEGQRGNIQYF
j_gene: TRBJ2-1; v_gene: TRBV7-6; CDR3aa: CASSLGGLRYNEQFF
j_gene: TRBJ2-2; v_gene: TRBV6-2/TRBV6-3; CDR3aa: CASSYSGTGFTGELFF
j_gene: TRBJ2-1; v_gene: TRBV7-7; CDR3aa: CASSQSASGEQFF
j_gene: TRBJ2-7; v_gene: TRBV4-2; CDR3aa: CASSQTGLAGGIPYEQYF
j_gene: TRBJ1-4; v_gene: TRBV3-1; CDR3aa: CASSILQGTTNEKLFF
j_gene: TRBJ2-3; v_gene: TRBV20-1; CDR3aa: CSARVASGNLGDTQYF
j_gene: TRBJ1-5; v_gene: TRBV30; CDR3aa: CAWSAQGNQPQHF
j_gene: TRBJ2-7; v_gene: TRBV7-9; CDR3aa: CASSLAGPPGEQYF
j_gene: TRBJ2-5; v_gene: TRBV9; CDR3aa: CASSVAGLGTQYF